This T cell receptor beta chain derives from a study of response to subunit inactivated influenza vaccine. TCRdb processed the RT-PCR reads anew with MiXCR; each CDR3 protein has one entry. This table has 610,000 or so distinct CDR3 sequences, 13% to 15% appearing once. This CDR3 is 15 amino acids long. Germline V CDR1 and CDR2: MNHEY, SVGAGI. V was shortened by 2 bases and J by 1 base, with 8 bases between the two germline ends. The sequence derives from a man aged 50-60 years who received an inactivated influenza vaccine. The V gene is TRBV6-5, the J gene TRBJ2-2; TRBD1 is a possible D gene (5 bases). The input for sequencing was PBMCs from blood, taken less than 13 days after vaccination. The CDR3 DNA is TGTGCCAGCAGTTACAGCCAGGGGAACACCGGGGAGCTGTTTTTT. Its protein is CASSYSQGNTGELFF.